This TCR beta chain was profiled in a study of beta chain features in type 1 diabetes. As for the study in general: Investigators examined roughly 99,000,000 sorted cells across all samples.

The investigators reverse transcribed all of the isolated RNA, so they sequenced expressed TCRB transcripts. Generated by immunoSEQ multiplex PCR, the TCRdb table keeps only in-frame clones and is missing some. The sample includes hundreds of thousands of clones, over 9.5% of them seen just once. The CDR3 spans 14 residues. Trimming cost V 3 bases and J 1 base, with 9 bases left between them. Per germline, CDR1 SGHTA and CDR2 FQGNSA. CD4+ naive, central memory, regulatory and stem cell-like memory cells were sorted via CD45RO/CCR7/CD25/CD127/CD95/CD27. This chain joins TRBV7-2 and TRBJ1-1; D gene unclear. The source is a young man in good health. The sequenced material came from naive CD4+ T cells from blood. The CDR3 here is CASSLFPGNTEAFF. In DNA, the CDR3 is TGTGCCAGCAGCTTGTTTCCGGGGAACACTGAAGCTTTCTTT.